Listed here are 6 T cell receptor beta chains from one sample, sequenced in a study of T cell changes during pregnancy in multiple sclerosis. Sequencing used immunoSEQ multiplex PCR; TCRdb keeps in-frame clones, though not all of them. The profile shows tens of thousands of clones, 80% to 90% of them singletons. Sequenced here: CD4+ T cells from peripheral blood mononuclear cells, sampled in the first trimester of pregnancy. The source of these receptors is a female donor with multiple sclerosis, enrolled in a pregnancy study.

The V call is TRBV7-2, the J call TRBJ2-2, with 8 nucleotides matching TRBD1. The V segment lost 4 bases and the J segment 6 bases; nucleotides outside the gene matches: 10. The V gene's germline CDR1 is SGHTA and CDR2 FQGNSA. The length of the CDR3 is 16 residues. The CDR3 DNA sequence: TGTGCCAGCAGCTCCGCGGGCCAGGGGGCTTCCGGGGAGCTGTTTTTT. It specifies CASSSAGQGASGELFF.

This chain's CDR3 is CASISPGGAETQYF. The CDR3 nucleotides read TGTGCCAGCATTTCTCCAGGGGGCGCAGAGACCCAGTACTTC. The chain is built from TRBV28 and TRBJ2-5; TRBD1 aligns across 8 bases. This CDR3 comprises 14 residues. Trimming at V came to 7 bases and at J to 4 bases, leaving 8 bases not matched to a gene. Germline V gene sequence: CDR1 MDHEN, CDR2 SYDVKM.

J is TRBJ1-5 and V is TRBV19; possible D gene TRBD1, 6 bases. Germline V gene data show CDR1 as LNHDA and CDR2 as SQIVND (reference sequence). The CDR3 is 15 residues long. Trimming left V 8 bases short and J 9 bases short, with 23 bases between. The CDR3 protein is CASGGAGPTKWPQHF. In DNA form, the CDR3 reads TGTGCCAGTGGGGGGGCAGGGCCCACCAAGTGGCCCCAGCATTTT.

This chain connects TRBV29-1 to TRBJ1-1; the D is unclear. CDR1 is SQVTM and CDR2 is ANQGSEA in the germline V gene. The CDR3 sequence is 13 residues long. V gave up 4 bases and J gave up 0 bases, with 9 bases separating them. The chain's CDR3 is CSVGSIMNTEAFF. The DNA for the CDR3 is TGCAGCGTTGGTTCCATCATGAACACTGAAGCTTTCTTT. Drawing the rest from reference TRBV29-1 and TRBJ1-1, the complete variable domain is SAVISQKPSRDICQRGTSLTIQCQVDSQVTMMFWYRQQPGQSLTLIATANQGSEATYESGFVIDKFPISRPNLTFSTLTVSNMSPEDSSIYLCSVGSIMNTEAFFGQGTRLTVV.

The J gene is TRBJ2-3, the V gene TRBV2; the match to TRBD2 covers 8 bases. This CDR3 region has 16 residues. Germline V CDR1 and CDR2: SNHLY, FYNNEI. With V trimmed by 6 bases and J by 2 bases, 10 bases remained unmatched. CDR3 sequence reads: CASRKPGLVSTDTQYF. The CDR3 region has the DNA TGTGCCAGCAGGAAACCGGGACTAGTATCCACAGATACGCAGTATTTT.

About this clone: At one end, the junction sequence differs from germline, possibly due to a read error. In nucleotides, the CDR3 is TGTGCCAGCAGCTTAGGGGCTAGCCTCGTCTTC. Protein product: CASSLGASLVF. The chain carries TRBV11-3 and TRBJ2-1; maybe TRBD2 (5 bases). This CDR3 spans 11 amino acids. Germline CDR1 reads SGHNT; CDR2 reads YENEEA.